The 26 T cell receptor beta chains in this list originate from one sample, sequenced in a study of T cells of healthy individuals (dated by TCRdb to the late 2010s). The library was obtained by 5' RACE. TCRdb shows the sequencer as Illumina MiSeq. The raw public reads went through TCRdb reprocessing: fastp at Q25, MiXCR clone calling, in-frame beta chains kept. Entries that share a CDR3 protein sequence are merged under the most common genes and DNA. In all, the sample holds more than 85,000 distinct CDR3 sequences, and 15% to 20% of those were seen once. The ten largest clones represent 6.2% of the sample. The receptors derive from a human donor in good health.

This clonotype came up many times. The chain employs TRBV29-1 and TRBJ1-2, with 8 bases fitting TRBD1. The CDR3 consists of 15 residues. V was pared by 4 bases and J by 6 bases, with 13 bases of the junction left unmatched. Germline lookup yields CDR1 SQVTM and CDR2 ANQGSEA. The CDR3 DNA is TGCAGCGTTGGGGGACAGGAGGGCCTACTCGATGGCTACACCTTC. Encoded protein: CSVGGQEGLLDGYTF.

This clonotype occurred a few times. The V and J genes are TRBV7-6 and TRBJ2-7; 7 nucleotides line up with TRBD2. V lost 1 base to trimming and J lost 4 bases; unmatched junction nucleotides: 10. Germline V lookup: CDR1 SGHVS, CDR2 FNYEAQ. The CDR3 runs to 16 residues. The CDR3 here is CASSLGPAGERYEQYF. The CDR3 DNA reads TGTGCCAGCAGCTTAGGTCCGGCGGGAGAACGGTACGAGCAGTACTTC.

This clonotype showed up just a few times. The V gene is TRBV2, the J gene TRBJ2-1; 12 bases fit TRBD2. The length of the CDR3 is 17 residues. Per germline, CDR1 SNHLY and CDR2 FYNNEI. Losses at the gene ends were 2 bases for V and 6 bases for J; bases not matched to a gene: 8. DNA for the CDR3: TGTGCCAGCAGTGAATACCTTCTAGCGGGAGGGGTCAATGAGCAGTTCTTC. The encoded protein is CASSEYLLAGGVNEQFF.

This clonotype came up a few times. The chain carries TRBV4-1 and TRBJ2-5, with D perhaps TRBD1 or TRBD2 (5 bases each). The CDR3 consists of 16 residues. Germline CDR1 reads MGHRA; CDR2 reads YSYEKL. With 0 bases removed from V and 5 bases from J, the gap between germline ends came to 16 bases. In DNA form, the CDR3 reads TGCGCCAGCAGCCAAGATATTACCGGGGCTGACGAGACCCAGTACTTC. It is translated as CASSQDITGADETQYF.

The V gene is TRBV29-1, the J gene TRBJ1-2, with a possible D match to TRBD1 (5 bases). The germline CDR1 and CDR2 sequences are SQVTM and ANQGSEA. V dropped 5 bases and J dropped 3 bases, with 10 bases sitting between them. The CDR3 is 12 residues long. The DNA of the CDR3 is TGCAGCGTTAACCGGGACGACTATGGCTACACCTTC. Translated: CSVNRDDYGYTF. The full variable domain, completed using reference TRBV29-1 and TRBJ1-2, is SAVISQKPSRDICQRGTSLTIQCQVDSQVTMMFWYRQQPGQSLTLIATANQGSEATYESGFVIDKFPISRPNLTFSTLTVSNMSPEDSSIYLCSVNRDDYGYTFGSGTRLTVV.

This clonotype came up many times. This chain uses TRBV5-1 with TRBJ1-2; TRBD1 might be the D (6 bases). The CDR3 has 17 residues. The germline CDR1 and CDR2 sequences are SGHRS and YFSETQ. V lost 1 base and J lost 4, with 20 bases in between. The CDR3 DNA reads TGCGCCAGCAGCTTGTCCTCCGCGGTACAGGGTACCTATGGCTACACCTTC. Protein sequence: CASSLSSAVQGTYGYTF. Full variable domain (missing parts from reference TRBV5-1 and TRBJ1-2): KAGVTQTPRYLIKTRGQQVTLSCSPISGHRSVSWYQQTPGQGLQFLFEYFSETQRNKGNFPGRFSGRQFSNSRSEMNVSTLELGDSALYLCASSLSSAVQGTYGYTFGSGTRLTVV.

V gene TRBV29-1 combines with J gene TRBJ2-3; 8 bases are shared with TRBD2. CDR1 and CDR2 (germline): SQVTM, ANQGSEA. The CDR3 has 14 amino acids. V lost 1 base, J lost 5 bases, and 5 bases stayed unmatched. CDR3 residues: CSVEGAGVGDTQYF. CDR3 DNA sequence: TGCAGCGTTGAAGGAGCGGGGGTGGGAGATACGCAGTATTTT.

This clonotype was seen a few times. The CDR3 spells CASSDHLPSGRGETQYF. In DNA form, the CDR3 reads TGTGCCAGCAGTGATCACCTCCCTAGCGGGAGGGGAGAGACCCAGTACTTC. This sequence joins TRBV25-1 and TRBJ2-5; 12 nucleotides match TRBD2. V trimming: 3 bases; J trimming: 4 bases; junction bases outside the gene matches: 9. This CDR3 spans 17 amino acids. CDR1 and CDR2 (germline): MGHDK, SYGVNS.

The chain joins TRBV5-1 to TRBJ2-5; D may be TRBD1 (5 bases). V was cut by 4 bases and J by 5 bases, with 15 bases left in between. The CDR3 sequence is 14 residues long. Germline V gene data show CDR1 as SGHRS and CDR2 as YFSETQ. The CDR3 loop is CASSLQGMEETQYF. CDR3 nucleotides: TGCGCCAGCAGCCTCCAGGGTATGGAGGAGACCCAGTACTTC.

This chain connects TRBV20-1 to TRBJ2-7, with D maybe TRBD2 (6 bases). V shed 6 bases and J shed 5 bases, with 14 bases lying between them. Germline assignment: CDR1 DFQATT and CDR2 SNEGSKA (reference sequence). The length of the CDR3 is 12 residues. CDR3 residues: CSASPAGNEQYF. The CDR3 DNA follows: TGCAGTGCCTCACCCGCGGGAAACGAGCAGTACTTC.

V usage is TRBV7-2 and J usage is TRBJ1-4, with TRBD1 matching over 8 bases. Looked up from germline, CDR1 is SGHTA and CDR2 is FQGNSA. The V gene end was trimmed by 1 base and the J gene end by 5 bases; junction bases not matched to a gene: 3. This CDR3 region has 15 residues. DNA for the CDR3: TGTGCCAGCAGCTTAGGGGGGACAGGCAATGAAAAACTGTTTTTT. The encoded protein is CASSLGGTGNEKLFF.

In its sample, this clonotype was seen a few times. The rearrangement joins TRBV24-1 to TRBJ2-1; 9 bases fit TRBD2. The CDR3 has 20 amino acids. Germline values: CDR1 KGHDR, CDR2 SFDVKD. Losses at the gene ends were 5 bases for V and 0 bases for J; bases not matched to a gene: 16. CDR3 amino acids: CATSASPGLAALSSYNEQFF. The CDR3 region has the DNA TGTGCCACCAGTGCCTCCCCGGGACTAGCAGCCCTGAGCTCCTACAATGAGCAGTTCTTC.

This clonotype was picked up a small number of times. The J gene is TRBJ2-7, the V gene TRBV28, with D perhaps TRBD1 or TRBD2 (7 bases each). Germline V gives CDR1 MDHEN, CDR2 SYDVKM. This CDR3 is built from 12 residues. The V and J ends lost 7 bases and 4 bases respectively, with 11 bases between them. The CDR3 region is CASTGGGYEQYF. The CDR3 nucleotides read TGTGCCAGCACAGGGGGGGGTTACGAGCAGTACTTC. Supplemented by reference TRBV28 and TRBJ2-7, the full variable domain reads DVKVTQSSRYLVKRTGEKVFLECVQDMDHENMFWYRQDPGLGLRLIYFSYDVKMKEKGDIPEGYSVSREKKERFSLILESASTNQTSMYLCASTGGGYEQYFGPGTRLTVT.

V is TRBV4-1 and J is TRBJ1-5; the D is unclear. Germline lookup yields CDR1 MGHRA and CDR2 YSYEKL. This CDR3 has 16 residues. The V end was cut by 0 bases, the J end by 6 bases, with 15 bases between. Here the CDR3 DNA reads TGCGCCAGCAGCCAAGAAAAGGCCCCGGCAAGTCAGCCCCAGCATTTT. Its translation is CASSQEKAPASQPQHF.

The rearrangement links TRBV28 to TRBJ1-3, with D possibly matching TRBD1 (5 bases). Germline CDR1 MDHEN, CDR2 SYDVKM. CDR3 length: 17 amino acids. V was clipped by 5 bases and J by 0 bases, with 17 bases between them. In DNA form, the CDR3 reads TGTGCCAGCAGTCCCGGGGGTACACAAATCTCTGGAAACACCATATATTTT. Translating it yields CASSPGGTQISGNTIYF.

This clonotype has at least ten counts. J is TRBJ2-5 and V is TRBV28; D call uncertain. V was trimmed by 4 bases and J by 3 bases, leaving 15 bases between them. CDR3 length: 15 amino acids. Germline V lookup: CDR1 MDHEN, CDR2 SYDVKM. CDR3 nucleotides: TGTGCCAGCAGTTCCTCCAGACCAGACGAAGAGACCCAGTACTTC. Its protein product is CASSSSRPDEETQYF. Looking up the rest from reference TRBV28 and TRBJ2-5 gives the full variable domain: DVKVTQSSRYLVKRTGEKVFLECVQDMDHENMFWYRQDPGLGLRLIYFSYDVKMKEKGDIPEGYSVSREKKERFSLILESASTNQTSMYLCASSSSRPDEETQYFGPGTRLLVL.

This clonotype occurred a few times. The rearrangement joins TRBV27 to TRBJ2-1, with TRBD2 matching 7 bases. This CDR3 has 16 residues. Germline CDR1 and CDR2: MNHEY and SMNVEV (reference sequence). V shed 5 bases, J shed 3 bases, and the junction held 10 bases outside the gene matches. In DNA, the CDR3 is TGTGCCAGCAGTCTCCACCCCGGCGGGAGCTACAATGAGCAGTTCTTC. This codes for CASSLHPGGSYNEQFF.

This clonotype is medium-sized. The V call is TRBV10-2, the J call TRBJ1-5; D gene ambiguous. CDR3 length equals 14 residues. The V gene lost 0 bases and the J gene lost 3 bases, with 6 bases spanning the gap. Germline values: CDR1 WSHSY, CDR2 SAAADI. CDR3 bases: TGCGCCAGCAGTGAGTCGGGGTACAATCAGCCCCAGCATTTT. Protein product: CASSESGYNQPQHF.

This clonotype occurred many times. The chain recombines TRBV10-3 with TRBJ2-5; no definite D call. Looked up from germline, CDR1 is ENHRY and CDR2 is SYGVKD. The CDR3 has 11 residues. Between the trimmed V and J ends, which lost 3 bases and 4 bases, there was a span of 3 bases. The CDR3 DNA reads TGTGCCATCAGTGATTTAGAGACCCAGTACTTC. Its translation: CAISDLETQYF.

This clonotype was picked up a small number of times. The J gene is TRBJ2-7, the V gene TRBV6-5; D not resolved. Trimming removed 11 bases from V and 2 bases from J, with 19 bases in between. The CDR3 sequence is 14 residues long. The germline V gene encodes CDR1 MNHEY and CDR2 SVGAGI. For the CDR3, the DNA is TGTGCCCCCGTCCGGCTTCCTGGCCCCTACGAGCAGTACTTC. It codes for CAPVRLPGPYEQYF.

This clonotype was seen a handful of times. The gene calls are TRBV29-1 and TRBJ2-3; the match to TRBD2 covers 8 bases. This CDR3 spans 17 amino acids. Trimming cost V 8 bases and J 0 bases; bases outside gene matches: 16. CDR1 and CDR2 from the germline V gene are SQVTM and ANQGSEA. CDR3 sequence reads: CSLRGSGRWASTDTQYF. The CDR3 nucleotides are TGCAGCCTCCGGGGGAGCGGGAGATGGGCTAGCACAGATACGCAGTATTTT.

This clonotype was observed many times. The genes are TRBV19 and TRBJ1-4; the D gene is possibly TRBD1 (5 bases). Trimming pared 10 bases from V and 10 bases from J, leaving 13 bases between. The CDR3 is made up of 11 amino acids. Germline assignment: CDR1 LNHDA and CDR2 SQIVND (reference sequence). For the CDR3, the DNA is TGTGCCACCAGAGAGGGGAGAAAACTGTTTTTT. Amino acid sequence: CATREGRKLFF.

The gene calls are TRBV23-1 and TRBJ2-7, with D unresolved. TRBV23-1 belongs to the ORF category, with a function that is uncertain. V lost 2 bases and J 2 bases, leaving 16 bases between the germline ends. The CDR3 sequence is 16 residues long. Here the CDR3 reads CASSQQALLRAYEQYF. DNA of the CDR3: TGCGCCAGCAGTCAACAGGCCTTACTTAGAGCCTACGAGCAGTACTTC.

The chain carries TRBV7-9 and TRBJ2-1, with 7 nucleotides matching TRBD2. Losses at the gene ends were 4 bases for V and 2 bases for J; bases not matched to a gene: 11. Germline CDR1 is SEHNR and CDR2 is FQNEAQ (reference sequence). The CDR3 has 17 amino acids. The CDR3 region has the DNA TGTGCCAGCAGCTCAGGCAACGAGCGGGGAGCCTACAATGAGCAGTTCTTC. Protein product: CASSSGNERGAYNEQFF.

The chain couples TRBV18 to TRBJ1-1; D gene ambiguous. The germline V and J ends were trimmed by 3 bases and 1 base, with 12 bases remaining between them. This CDR3 is built from 15 residues. CDR1 is KGHSH and CDR2 is LQKENI in the germline V gene. As DNA, the CDR3 is TGTGCCAGCTCACCCGACGAGGGCGGGAACACTGAAGCTTTCTTT. This gives the protein CASSPDEGGNTEAFF.

This clonotype was detected ten times or more. The chain employs TRBV28 and TRBJ2-1, with D possibly being TRBD2 (5 bases). The germline V and J ends were trimmed by 4 bases and 9 bases, with 19 bases remaining between them. Germline lookup yields CDR1 MDHEN and CDR2 SYDVKM. This CDR3 is built from 15 residues. The CDR3 DNA reads as TGTGCCAGCAGTTCCCTCTTGCGAATAGGAGGTGAGCAGTTCTTC. This encodes CASSSLLRIGGEQFF.